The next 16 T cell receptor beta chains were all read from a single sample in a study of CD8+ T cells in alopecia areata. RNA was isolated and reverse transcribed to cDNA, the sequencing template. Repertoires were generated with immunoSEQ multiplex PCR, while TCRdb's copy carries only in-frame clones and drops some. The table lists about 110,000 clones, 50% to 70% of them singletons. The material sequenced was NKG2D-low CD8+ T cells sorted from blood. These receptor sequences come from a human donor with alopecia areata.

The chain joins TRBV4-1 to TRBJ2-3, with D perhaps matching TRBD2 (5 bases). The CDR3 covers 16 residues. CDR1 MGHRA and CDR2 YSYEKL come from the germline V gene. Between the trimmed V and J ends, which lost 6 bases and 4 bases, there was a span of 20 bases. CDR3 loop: CASRRVGVVGADTQYF. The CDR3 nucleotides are TGCGCCAGCAGACGGGTGGGAGTGGTTGGTGCAGATACGCAGTATTTT.

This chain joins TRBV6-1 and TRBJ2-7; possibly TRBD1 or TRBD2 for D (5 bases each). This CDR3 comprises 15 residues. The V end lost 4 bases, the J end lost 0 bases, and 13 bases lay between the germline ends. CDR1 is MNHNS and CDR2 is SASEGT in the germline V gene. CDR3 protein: CASSAWMGDSYEQYF. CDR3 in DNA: TGTGCCAGCAGTGCCTGGATGGGGGACTCCTACGAGCAGTACTTC.

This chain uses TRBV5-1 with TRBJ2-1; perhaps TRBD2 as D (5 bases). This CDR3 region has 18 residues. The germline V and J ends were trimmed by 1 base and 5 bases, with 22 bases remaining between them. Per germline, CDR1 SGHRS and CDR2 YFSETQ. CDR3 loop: CASSLSSSLKSLNNEQFF. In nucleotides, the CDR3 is TGCGCCAGCAGCTTGAGCTCTAGCCTTAAATCCCTTAACAATGAGCAGTTCTTC.

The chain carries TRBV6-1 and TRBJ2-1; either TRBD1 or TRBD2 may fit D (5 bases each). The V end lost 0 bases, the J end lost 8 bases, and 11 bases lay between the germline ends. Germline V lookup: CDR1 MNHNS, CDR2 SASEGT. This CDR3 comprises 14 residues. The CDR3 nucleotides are TGTGCCAGCAGTGAAGCGTTCATGGGGGATGAGCAGTTCTTC. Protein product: CASSEAFMGDEQFF.

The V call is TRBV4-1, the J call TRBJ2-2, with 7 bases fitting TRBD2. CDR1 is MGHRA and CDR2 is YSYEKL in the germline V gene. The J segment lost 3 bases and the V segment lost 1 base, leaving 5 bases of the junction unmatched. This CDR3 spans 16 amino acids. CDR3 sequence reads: CASSQAGGGYTGELFF. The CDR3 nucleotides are TGCGCCAGCAGCCAAGCGGGCGGGGGTTACACCGGGGAGCTGTTTTTT.

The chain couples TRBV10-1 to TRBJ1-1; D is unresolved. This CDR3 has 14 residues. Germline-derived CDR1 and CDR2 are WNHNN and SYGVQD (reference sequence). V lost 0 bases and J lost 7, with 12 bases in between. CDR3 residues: CASSESRAGVEAFF. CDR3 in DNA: TGCGCCAGCAGTGAGTCGAGAGCTGGAGTTGAAGCTTTCTTT.

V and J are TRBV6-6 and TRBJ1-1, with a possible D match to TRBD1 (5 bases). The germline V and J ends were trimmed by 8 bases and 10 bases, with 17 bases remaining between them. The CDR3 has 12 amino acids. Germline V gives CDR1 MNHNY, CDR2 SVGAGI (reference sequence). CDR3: CASLTGGLGAFF. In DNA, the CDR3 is TGTGCCAGCTTGACCGGGGGTTTAGGAGCTTTCTTT.

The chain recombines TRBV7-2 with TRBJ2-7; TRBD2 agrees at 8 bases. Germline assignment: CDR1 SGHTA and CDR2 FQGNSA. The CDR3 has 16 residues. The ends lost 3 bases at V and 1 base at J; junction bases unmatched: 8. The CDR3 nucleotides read TGTGCCAGCAGCTTTAAAGAGCGGGAGACTTCCTACGAGCAGTACTTC. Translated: CASSFKERETSYEQYF.

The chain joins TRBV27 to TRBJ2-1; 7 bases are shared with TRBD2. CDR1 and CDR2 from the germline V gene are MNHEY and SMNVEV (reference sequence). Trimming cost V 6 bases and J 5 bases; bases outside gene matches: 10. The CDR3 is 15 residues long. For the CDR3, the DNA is TGTGCCAGCAGGCTCCGGGAGGCTCCAGACAATGAGCAGTTCTTC. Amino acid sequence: CASRLREAPDNEQFF.

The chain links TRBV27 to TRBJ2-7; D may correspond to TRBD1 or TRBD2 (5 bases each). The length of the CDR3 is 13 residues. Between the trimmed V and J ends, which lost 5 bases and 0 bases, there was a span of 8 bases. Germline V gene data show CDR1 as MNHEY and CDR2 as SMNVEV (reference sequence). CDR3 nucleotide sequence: TGTGCCAGCAGTCCCGGGACCTCCTACGAGCAGTACTTC. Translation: CASSPGTSYEQYF.

Written as DNA, the CDR3 is TGCGCCAGCAGCCAGGACCGGGACTACAATGAGCAGTTCTTC. Its protein product is CASSQDRDYNEQFF. The chain joins TRBV4-1 to TRBJ2-1; D possibly corresponds to TRBD2 (5 bases). V lost 3 bases, J lost 3 bases, and 9 bases lay in between. Germline CDR1 is MGHRA and CDR2 is YSYEKL. CDR3 length: 14 residues.

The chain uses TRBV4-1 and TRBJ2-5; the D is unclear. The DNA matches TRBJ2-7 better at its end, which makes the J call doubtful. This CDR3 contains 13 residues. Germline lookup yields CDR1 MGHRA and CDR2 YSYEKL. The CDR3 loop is CASSQDRFYEQYF. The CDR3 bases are TGCGCCAGCAGCCAAGACCGCTTTTACGAGCAGTACTTC.

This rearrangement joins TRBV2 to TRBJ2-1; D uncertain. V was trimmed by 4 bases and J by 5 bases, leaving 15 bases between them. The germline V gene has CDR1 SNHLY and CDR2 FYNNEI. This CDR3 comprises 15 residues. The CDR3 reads CASSVSRFFNNEQFF. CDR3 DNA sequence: TGTGCCAGCAGTGTGAGTCGATTTTTCAACAATGAGCAGTTCTTC. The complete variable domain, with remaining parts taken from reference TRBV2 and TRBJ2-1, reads EPEVTQTPSHQVTQMGQEVILRCVPISNHLYFYWYRQILGQKVEFLVSFYNNEISEKSEIFDDQFSVERPDGSNFTLKIRSTKLEDSAMYFCASSVSRFFNNEQFFGPGTRLTVL.

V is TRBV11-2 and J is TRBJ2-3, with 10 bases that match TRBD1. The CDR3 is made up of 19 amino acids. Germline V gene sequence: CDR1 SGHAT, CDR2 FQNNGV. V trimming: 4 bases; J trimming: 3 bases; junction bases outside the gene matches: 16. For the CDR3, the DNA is TGTGCCAGCAGCTCCCGCCCCCCGGGACAGGGGTTGAGTACAGATACGCAGTATTTT. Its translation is CASSSRPPGQGLSTDTQYF.

CDR3 in amino acids: CASSQDKQETQYF. The CDR3 DNA follows: TGTGCCAGCAGTCAGGACAAGCAAGAGACCCAGTACTTC. This chain connects TRBV27 to TRBJ2-5; a weak D match, TRBD1 (5 bases). The ends were cut back, 5 bases at V and 2 bases at J, with 9 bases in the middle. Germline CDR1 and CDR2: MNHEY and SMNVEV (reference sequence). This CDR3 is 13 amino acids long.

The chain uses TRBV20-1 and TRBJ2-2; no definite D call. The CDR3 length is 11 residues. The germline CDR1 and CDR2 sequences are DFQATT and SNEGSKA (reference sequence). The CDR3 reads CSAVLTGELFF. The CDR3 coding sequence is TGCAGCGCTGTTCTTACCGGGGAGCTGTTTTTT.